This T cell receptor beta chain appears in the sequencing data of a study of blood T cell repertoires in COVID-19. Study as a whole: Sources were T cells, B-cell-depleted T cells, or PBMCs; the material itself was cDNA or gDNA.

Here immunoSEQ multiplex PCR was the method, and the copy in TCRdb shows in-frame clones only, minus some. The repertoire consists of 450,000 or so clones, with 75% to 90% occurring once and the leading ten covering about 0.91%. Sequencing input: peripheral blood. The clonotype was recovered from a young man with COVID-19, enrolled during active disease.

The CDR3 bases are TGTGCCAGCAGCCCGCGGAGAAGCTCCTACAATGAGCAGTTCTTC. Amino acid sequence: CASSPRRSSYNEQFF. The V call is TRBV7-3, the J call TRBJ2-1; the D is unclear. CDR1 and CDR2 from the germline V gene are SGHTA and FQGTGA. The CDR3 is 15 residues long. Between the trimmed V and J ends, which lost 5 bases and 0 bases, there was a span of 11 bases.